The entry below gives a single T cell receptor beta chain sequence along with its context. Antigen: not known. The CDR3 spans 13 residues. Per germline, CDR1 SGHTA and CDR2 FQGNSA. V lost 5 bases to trimming and J lost 6 bases, with 10 bases between them. This entry is derived from a study of T cell responses to AZD1222 COVID-19 vaccine. Study-wide background: Both about-4-week and about-12-week second-dose recipients were combined. Study-level points and caveats: Donor demographics were predominantly white British with a female majority; clonal diversity may be underestimated.

Data came from immunoSEQ multiplex PCR; TCRdb stores just in-frame clones and leaves some out. The repertoire holds some 130,000 clones, with 70% to 90% as singletons. Here the sequenced sample was peripheral blood, taken on day 0 of AZD1222 vaccination. V and J are TRBV7-2 and TRBJ2-2; a possible D gene is TRBD2 (5 bases). This receptor was obtained from an adult in good health. The CDR3 DNA reads TGTGCCAGCAGCCGGTGGCGGGCCGGGGAGCTGTTTTTT. It codes for CASSRWRAGELFF.